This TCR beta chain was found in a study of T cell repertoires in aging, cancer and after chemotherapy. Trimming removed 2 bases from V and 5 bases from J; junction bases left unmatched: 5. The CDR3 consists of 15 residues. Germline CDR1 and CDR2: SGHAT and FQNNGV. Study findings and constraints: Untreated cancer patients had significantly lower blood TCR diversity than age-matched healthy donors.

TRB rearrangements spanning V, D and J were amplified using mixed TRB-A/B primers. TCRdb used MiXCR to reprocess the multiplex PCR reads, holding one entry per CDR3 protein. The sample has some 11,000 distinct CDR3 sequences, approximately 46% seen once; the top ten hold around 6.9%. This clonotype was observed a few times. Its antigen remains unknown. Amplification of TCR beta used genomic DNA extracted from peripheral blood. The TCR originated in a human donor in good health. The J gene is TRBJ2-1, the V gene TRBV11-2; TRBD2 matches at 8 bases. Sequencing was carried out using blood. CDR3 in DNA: TGTGCCAGCAGCTTACAGCGGGAGCCCCACAATGAGCAGTTCTTC. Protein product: CASSLQREPHNEQFF.